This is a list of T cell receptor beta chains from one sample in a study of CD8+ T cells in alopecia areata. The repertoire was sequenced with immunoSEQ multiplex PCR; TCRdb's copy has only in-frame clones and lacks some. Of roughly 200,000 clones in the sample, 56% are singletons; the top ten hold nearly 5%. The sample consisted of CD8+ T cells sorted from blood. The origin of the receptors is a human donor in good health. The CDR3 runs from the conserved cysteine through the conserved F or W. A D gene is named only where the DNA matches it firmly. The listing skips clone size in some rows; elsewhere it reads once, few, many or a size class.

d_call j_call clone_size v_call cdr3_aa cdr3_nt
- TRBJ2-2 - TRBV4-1 CASSHLTNTGELFF TGCGCCAGCAGCCACTTAACGAACACCGGGGAGCTGTTTTTT
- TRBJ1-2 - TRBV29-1 CSAAGEDGYTF TGCAGCGCAGCAGGGGAGGATGGCTACACCTTC
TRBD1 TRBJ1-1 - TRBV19 CASSILGTAEAFF TGTGCCAGTAGTATATTAGGGACAGCTGAAGCTTTCTTT
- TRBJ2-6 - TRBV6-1 CASSEVTVPSSGANVLTF TGTGCCAGCAGTGAGGTGACAGTTCCCTCCTCTGGGGCCAACGTCCTGACTTTC
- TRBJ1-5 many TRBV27 CASSLHSNQPQHF TGTGCCAGCAGTTTACACAGCAATCAGCCCCAGCATTTT
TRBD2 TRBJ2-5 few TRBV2 CASRLGTSWETQYF TGTGCCAGCAGACTCGGGACTAGTTGGGAGACCCAGTACTTC
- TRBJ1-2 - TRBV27 CASKRTGIWGYTF TGTGCCAGCAAGCGTACGGGAATATGGGGCTACACCTTC
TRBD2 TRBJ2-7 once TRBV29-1 CSVTGTSGYEQYF TGCAGCGTCACCGGGACTAGCGGCTACGAGCAGTACTTC
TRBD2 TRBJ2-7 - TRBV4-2 CASSQVLAGDYEQYF TGTGCCAGCAGCCAAGTGCTAGCGGGGGACTACGAGCAGTACTTC
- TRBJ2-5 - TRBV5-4 CASALNPGAQETQYF TGTGCCAGCGCTCTAAACCCGGGGGCCCAAGAGACCCAGTACTTC
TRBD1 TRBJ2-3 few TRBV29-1 CSVAGQGPGDTQYF TGCAGCGTTGCAGGACAGGGGCCCGGAGATACGCAGTATTTT
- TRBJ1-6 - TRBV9 CASSVGGTDSPLHF TGTGCCAGCAGCGTAGGAGGTACCGATTCACCCCTCCACTTT
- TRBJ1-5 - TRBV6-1 CASNGRVYNQPQHF TGTGCCAGCAATGGTCGGGTTTACAATCAGCCCCAGCATTTT
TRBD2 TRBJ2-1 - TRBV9 CASSSGTSGYNEQFF TGTGCCAGCAGCTCGGGGACTAGCGGCTACAATGAGCAGTTCTTC
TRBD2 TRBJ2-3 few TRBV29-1 CSANREGSTDTQYF TGCAGCGCCAATCGGGAGGGTAGCACAGATACGCAGTATTTT
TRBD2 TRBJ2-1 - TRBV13 CATGLAGGPGNEQFF TGTGCCACCGGACTAGCGGGGGGGCCCGGGAATGAGCAGTTCTTC
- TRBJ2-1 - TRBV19 CASSITDNSYNEQFF TGTGCCAGTAGTATAACAGATAACTCCTACAATGAGCAGTTCTTC
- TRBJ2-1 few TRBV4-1 CASSQEVHNEQFF TGCGCCAGCAGCCAAGAGGTACACAATGAGCAGTTCTTC
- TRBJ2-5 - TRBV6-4 CASSDVVQETQYF TGTGCCAGCAGTGATGTGGTTCAGGAGACCCAGTACTTC
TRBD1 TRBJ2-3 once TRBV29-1 CSVEDRQGTTDTQYF TGCAGCGTTGAAGACAGACAGGGTACCACAGATACGCAGTATTTT
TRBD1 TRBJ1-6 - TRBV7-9 CASSSRQGVDSPLHF TGTGCCAGCAGCAGCAGACAGGGGGTGGATTCACCCCTCCACTTT
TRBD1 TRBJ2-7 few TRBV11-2 CASSLGAGGYEQYF TGTGCCAGCAGCTTAGGGGCAGGGGGCTACGAGCAGTACTTC
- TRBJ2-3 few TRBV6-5 CASSYYIRADTQYF TGTGCCAGCAGCTACTATATTCGAGCAGATACGCAGTATTTT
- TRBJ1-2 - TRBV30 CALGGSSNYGYTF TGTGCCCTAGGGGGGTCCTCTAACTATGGCTACACCTTC
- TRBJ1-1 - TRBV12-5 CASGLVLGGLTEAFF TGTGCTAGTGGTTTGGTACTCGGAGGGCTCACTGAAGCTTTCTTT
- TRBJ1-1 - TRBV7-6 CASTEGLNTEAFF TGTGCCAGCACCGAGGGACTGAACACTGAAGCTTTCTTT
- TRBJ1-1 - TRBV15 CATSRQSMANTEAFF TGTGCCACCAGCAGACAGTCCATGGCGAACACTGAAGCTTTCTTT
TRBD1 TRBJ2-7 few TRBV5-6 CASSSGTGSYEQYF TGTGCCAGCAGCTCCGGGACAGGGTCCTACGAGCAGTACTTC
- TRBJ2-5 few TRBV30 CAWSDPPGETQYF TGTGCCTGGAGTGATCCCCCCGGGGAGACCCAGTACTTC
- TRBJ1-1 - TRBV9 CASTFGNGVGTEAFF TGTGCCAGCACCTTCGGTAACGGTGTGGGCACTGAAGCTTTCTTT
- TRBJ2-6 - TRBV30 CAFRVHGANVLTF TGTGCCTTCAGAGTACATGGGGCCAACGTCCTGACTTTC
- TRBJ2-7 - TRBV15 CATSGIQGRSEQYF TGTGCCACCAGCGGGATCCAGGGTAGAAGCGAGCAGTACTTC
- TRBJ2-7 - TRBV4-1 CASGEGATYEQYF TGCGCCAGTGGGGAAGGGGCAACCTACGAGCAGTACTTC
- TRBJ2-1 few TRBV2 CASSELGSSYNEQFF TGTGCCAGCAGCGAGTTGGGGAGCTCCTACAATGAGCAGTTCTTC
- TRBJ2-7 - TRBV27 CASSFVTSGEQYF TGTGCCAGCAGTTTCGTGACGTCGGGAGAGCAGTACTTC
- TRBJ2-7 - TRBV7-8 CASSSGEDGVRRNEQYF TGTGCCAGCAGCTCGGGGGAGGACGGTGTACGCCGGAACGAGCAGTACTTC
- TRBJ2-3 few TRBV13 CASSRGNTDTQYF TGTGCCAGCAGCCGGGGGAACACAGATACGCAGTATTTT
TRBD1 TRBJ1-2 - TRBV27 CASSLQGANYGYTF TGTGCCAGCAGTTTACAGGGGGCTAACTATGGCTACACCTTC
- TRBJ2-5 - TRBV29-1 CSAEPGRGHQETQYF TGCAGCGCCGAACCGGGGCGTGGGCACCAAGAGACCCAGTACTTC
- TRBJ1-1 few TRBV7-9 CASSRDGTEAFF TGTGCCAGCAGCAGGGACGGCACTGAAGCTTTCTTT
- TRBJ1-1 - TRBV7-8 CASSLLGVTEAFF TGTGCCAGCAGCTTATTGGGGGTTACTGAAGCTTTCTTT
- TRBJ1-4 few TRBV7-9 CASSRNEKLFF TGTGCCAGCAGCCGAAATGAAAAACTGTTTTTT